This TCR beta chain was recovered during a study of post-analysis software for immune sequencing data. The CDR3 consists of 15 residues. CDR1 and CDR2 from the germline V gene are SQVTM and ANQGSEA. The V gene end was trimmed by 3 bases and the J gene end by 1 base; junction bases not matched to a gene: 5. Study-level points and caveats: Controls had lower frequencies than patients of about 5 TRBV segments, which included TRBV5-6, TRBV5-1 and TRBV20-1.

Unique molecular identifiers were carried by the TCR beta cDNA libraries. TCRdb re-derived calls from the PCR reads in MiXCR, one entry per CDR3 protein. The sample lists about 540,000 distinct CDR3 sequences, around 34% occurring once. This clonotype was seen more than once but under ten times. Its antigen is not identified. Sample: blood. This receptor was taken from a girl aged 2-17 years with multiple sclerosis. V is TRBV29-1 and J is TRBJ2-3; 9 nucleotides agree with TRBD2. The CDR3 bases are TGCAGCGTTGACCTTAGCGGGGGCGGCACAGATACGCAGTATTTT. Its translation is CSVDLSGGGTDTQYF.